This TCR beta chain was recorded in a study of Ad26.COV2.S vaccination and SARS-CoV-2 variants. Study at large: Donor was one of the participants in the Ad26.COV2.S arm of the COV1001 trial.

Treatment here: around 19 received Ad26.COV2.S at low or high dose, single or two shots; several received placebo; per-sample allocation not given. Collection of the samples took place on day 63 after the first injection of vaccine or placebo. This adult donor, from Boston, was 18-55 years old. Immunization relied on an Ad26 vector, which expressed Wuhan-strain SARS-CoV-2 spike. Clones were sequenced by immunoSEQ multiplex PCR, and TCRdb holds only the in-frame ones, with some missing. Of approximately 300,000 clones in the sample, 85% to 90% were seen once. This CDR3 has 14 amino acids. V lost 5 bases and J 5 bases, leaving 16 bases between the germline ends. In germline, CDR1 is SGHTA, CDR2 FQGNSA. Remarks on this clone: Its specificity is not known.

Points from the study as a whole: People who got the vaccine or the placebo had similar non-spike TCR breadth.

The sequence was collected from a person between 18 and 65 years old who received the Ad26.COV2.S COVID-19 vaccine or a placebo. Specimen: peripheral blood, collected in a trial of Ad26.COV2.S vaccine versus placebo. V and J are TRBV7-2 and TRBJ2-7; D is unresolved. CDR3 sequence: CASSPNYPHHEQYF. In DNA, the CDR3 is TGTGCCAGCAGCCCTAATTATCCCCATCACGAGCAGTACTTC.